These 9 T cell receptor beta chains came from one sample sequenced in a study of molecular identifiers for immune sequencing clone quantification. TCRdb itself ran the PCR reads through MiXCR, one entry per CDR3 protein. The data hold approximately 36,000 distinct CDR3 sequences, with approximately 17% observed a single time. Sequencing used naive CD8+ T cells from blood, with Jurkat cell RNA spiked in. The subset: FACS-sorted CD8+CD4-CCR7+CD45RA+ naive T cells. Receptor source: a human donor in good health. Some libraries in this study had Jurkat cell RNA spiked in.

This clonotype was seen more than once but under ten times. The chain combines TRBV7-3 with TRBJ2-2; TRBD1 might be the D (5 bases). This CDR3 is 12 amino acids long. Trimming shortened V by 2 bases and J by 8 bases, and 6 bases separated the two germline ends. CDR1 and CDR2 from the germline V gene are SGHTA and FQGTGA. The CDR3 DNA is TGTGCCAGCAGCTTACGACAGGGGGAGCTGTTTTTT. Translated, it gives CASSLRQGELFF.

This clonotype is labeled medium-sized. This chain connects TRBV5-1 to TRBJ1-1; 9 nucleotides align to TRBD1. V dropped 6 bases and J dropped 4; count of bases not matched to a gene: 10. Germline CDR1 is SGHRS and CDR2 is YFSETQ. The CDR3 contains 15 residues. For the CDR3, the DNA is TGCGCCAGCACCCTACGACAGGGGGAGTTCACTGAAGCTTTCTTT. Translated, it gives CASTLRQGEFTEAFF.

This clonotype came up many times. The chain combines TRBV9 with TRBJ1-2; possibly TRBD1 for D (5 bases). Trimming pared 0 bases from V and 8 bases from J, leaving 11 bases between. The CDR3 consists of 13 residues. Germline V CDR1 and CDR2: SGDLS, YYNGEE. The CDR3 region is CASSVGGVEGYTF. CDR3 nucleotide sequence: TGTGCCAGCAGCGTAGGAGGGGTCGAAGGCTACACCTTC. Combining the CDR3 with reference TRBV9 and TRBJ1-2 gives the whole variable domain DSGVTQTPKHLITATGQRVTLRCSPRSGDLSVYWYQQSLDQGLQFLIQYYNGEERAKGNILERFSAQQFPDLHSELNLSSLELGDSALYFCASSVGGVEGYTFGSGTRLTVV.

This clonotype was seen once. This may be a read error, as it is one base from a much larger clone. V usage is TRBV19 and J usage is TRBJ2-1, with TRBD2 as a possible D gene (5 bases). The CDR3 has 14 amino acids. The germline CDR1 and CDR2 sequences are LNHDA and SQIVND (reference sequence). Trimming stripped 11 bases from V and 0 bases from J, with 14 bases between. As DNA, the CDR3 is TGTGCCGCCGAGACTGGGAGCTCCTACAATGAGCAGTTCTTC. Its translation: CAAETGSSYNEQFF.

Turning to this clonotype: A much bigger clone sits one base away, suggesting this may be a read error. The V gene is TRBV6-2 or TRBV6-3, the J gene TRBJ2-5; D is unresolved. The CDR3 loop spans 14 amino acids. The germline V gene encodes CDR1 MNHEY and CDR2 SVGEGT. The CDR3 reads CATLSSGVQETQCF. The CDR3 DNA reads as TGTGCCACTTTGAGTTCTGGGGTCCAAGAGACCCAGTGCTTC.

This clonotype was observed at least ten times. V and J are TRBV6-2 or TRBV6-3 and TRBJ2-1, with 15 positions matching TRBD2. Germline values: CDR1 MNHEY, CDR2 SVGEGT. CDR3 size: 19 residues. Trimming took 2 bases from V and 0 from J; bases not matched to a gene: 5. The CDR3, as DNA: TGTGCCAGCAGTTACCAGGGACTAGCGGGAGGTAGCTCCTACAATGAGCAGTTCTTC. Translating gives CASSYQGLAGGSSYNEQFF.

This clonotype was observed many times. The chain employs TRBV12-3 or TRBV12-4 and TRBJ2-7; D is undetermined. This CDR3 spans 13 amino acids. Trimming left V 4 bases short and J 6 bases short, with 13 bases between. The CDR3 bases are TGTGCCAGCAGTTACGGATCCCGGAGCGAGCAGTACTTC. It codes for CASSYGSRSEQYF.

This clonotype was observed at least ten times. V and J are TRBV27 and TRBJ2-7, with 7 bases fitting TRBD1. V shed 0 bases, J shed 0 bases, and the junction held 2 bases outside the gene matches. The CDR3 totals 15 residues. Germline values: CDR1 MNHEY, CDR2 SMNVEV (reference sequence). The CDR3 here is CASSLSQGNSYEQYF. The CDR3 coding sequence is TGTGCCAGCAGTTTATCACAGGGGAACTCCTACGAGCAGTACTTC.

Many counts were recorded for this clonotype. The rearrangement links TRBV28 to TRBJ2-4, with D unclear. Germline V gene lookup returns CDR1 MDHEN and CDR2 SYDVKM. The CDR3 runs to 17 residues. V lost 6 bases and J 0 bases, leaving 18 bases between the germline ends. In DNA, the CDR3 is TGTGCCAGCAGCCTAACCCCAAGTCAGCTAGCCAAAAACATTCAGTACTTC. It is translated as CASSLTPSQLAKNIQYF.